This entry concerns a single TCR beta chain. Clones were read by immunoSEQ multiplex PCR, and TCRdb kept only the in-frame ones, dropping some. The data contain more than 150,000 clones, approximately 86% of them singletons. The data are from a study of blood T cell repertoires in COVID-19. Study at large: Samples of COVID-19 (acute and convalescent) were obtained from the United States, Italy and Spain.

Per the germline V gene, CDR1 is SQVTM and CDR2 is ANQGSEA. V trimming: 3 bases; J trimming: 5 bases; junction bases outside the gene matches: 10. This CDR3 contains 16 residues. Participant age was 18 to 89 years, and participants resided in fewer than 30 US areas. Clinical histories supplied by participants themselves formed the basis of cohort assignment. The clonotype originates from a woman aged 25 to 39 who had recovered from COVID-19. The gene calls are TRBV29-1 and TRBJ2-5, with 12 positions matching TRBD2. Material: PBMCs or T cells enriched from blood (not recorded which). CDR3 in amino acids: CSVDVLAGGPSETQYF. CDR3 bases: TGCAGCGTTGATGTTCTAGCGGGAGGGCCCTCCGAGACCCAGTACTTC.